Listed below are T cell receptor beta chains from one sample, sequenced in a study of cytomegalovirus exposure and HLA in healthy donors. This table comes from immunoSEQ multiplex PCR, and its TCRdb copy is limited to in-frame clones, with some not included. The repertoire consists of 60,000 to 85,000 clones, with around 69% occurring once and the leading ten covering 9.5% to 12%. Sequencing was carried out using PBMCs. The receptors originated from a human donor in good health. The CDR3 runs from the conserved cysteine through the conserved F or W. A D gene is named only where the DNA matches it firmly. Some rows mark clone size as missing; the rest say once, few, many or name a class of expanded clone.

clone_size	v_call	j_call	d_call	cdr3_nt	cdr3_aa
.	TRBV5-1	TRBJ2-5	.	TGCGCCAGCAGCTTGAGCCTACGGGAGACCCAGTACTTC	CASSLSLRETQYF
.	TRBV5-1	TRBJ1-2	TRBD1	TGCGCCAGCAGCCAGGGGGACCCTCCTTATGGCTACACCTTC	CASSQGDPPYGYTF
.	TRBV5-1	TRBJ2-7	TRBD2	TGCGCCAGCACCCAGGGACTAGCGGGAGGGGGGCCCTACGAGCAGTACTTC	CASTQGLAGGGPYEQYF
.	TRBV11-3	TRBJ2-7	TRBD2	TGTGCCAGCAGCTCCCCCTTCGGACTAGGTTCCTACGAGCAGTACTTC	CASSSPFGLGSYEQYF
.	TRBV5-1	TRBJ1-4	.	TGCGCCAGCAGCCCCGTCCCGGGACTAGATGAAAAACTGTTTTTT	CASSPVPGLDEKLFF
.	TRBV9	TRBJ2-5	TRBD2	TGTGCCAGCAGCTTAGCGGGAGGGACAGAGACCCAGTACTTC	CASSLAGGTETQYF
.	TRBV4-2	TRBJ2-1	TRBD2	TGTGCCAGCAGCCAAATTACTAGCGGGACCCACTACAATGAGCAGTTCTTC	CASSQITSGTHYNEQFF
.	TRBV7-2	TRBJ2-7	TRBD1	TGTGCCAGCAGCACACAACAGGGGCCCTACGAGCAGTACTTC	CASSTQQGPYEQYF
.	TRBV7-3	TRBJ2-7	.	TGTGCCAGCAGCCAATCAAGCCTCATTAGGCCAGGGGTGGTGAACGAGCAGTACTTC	CASSQSSLIRPGVVNEQYF
.	TRBV6-5	TRBJ1-5	.	TGTGCCAGCAGTTACGCCGCGGGGGCGCGGGATCAGCCCCAGCATTTT	CASSYAAGARDQPQHF
few	TRBV5-8	TRBJ1-5	.	TGTGCCAGCAGCTTAGGGAATCAGGGGTCGCGGCAGCCCCAGCATTTT	CASSLGNQGSRQPQHF
.	TRBV10-3	TRBJ1-5	.	TGTGCCATCAGTGGGGACACGCATCAGCCCCAGCATTTT	CAISGDTHQPQHF
.	TRBV6-5	TRBJ2-5	TRBD1	TGTGCCAGCAGTTACTCGACCGGGACAGGGGGTATGAAGCAGTACTTC	CASSYSTGTGGMKQYF
few	TRBV6-5	TRBJ1-5	.	TGTGCCAGCAGTTACTCGAGGGCCGGTCAGCCCCAGCATTTT	CASSYSRAGQPQHF
.	TRBV7-2	TRBJ2-7	TRBD1	TGTGCCAGCAGCCTCAACCTCGGACAGGTCTACGAGCAGTACTTC	CASSLNLGQVYEQYF
few	TRBV29-1	TRBJ1-1	.	TGCAGCGTTGAAGGGGAGGCGGGGAGAGAGACCGAAGCTTTCTTT	CSVEGEAGRETEAFF
.	TRBV5-1	TRBJ1-3	.	TGCGCCAGCAGCTTCCAGGGAAGTGTTGGAAACACCATATATTTT	CASSFQGSVGNTIYF
.	TRBV6-5	TRBJ1-5	.	TGTGCCAGCAGTTCTTCAGTTTATAGCAATCAGCCCCAGCATTTT	CASSSSVYSNQPQHF
.	TRBV5-1	TRBJ1-1	TRBD1	TGCGCCAGCAGCTTGTCAGGGGGCTTGAACACTGAAGCTTTCTTT	CASSLSGGLNTEAFF
.	TRBV2	TRBJ1-2	TRBD1	TGTGCCAGCAGCGGACAGGGGTCCTATGGCTACACCTTC	CASSGQGSYGYTF
.	TRBV27	TRBJ2-7	TRBD2	TGTGCCAGCAGTTTACTAGCGGGAGGTTCCTACGAGCAGTACTTC	CASSLLAGGSYEQYF
few	TRBV6-5	TRBJ1-4	.	TGTGCCAGCAGTCCAAGCCCGCGGCAACTGTTTTTT	CASSPSPRQLFF
.	TRBV5-4	TRBJ2-7	.	TGTGCCAGCAGCCACTCGGGGATTCGGGAAGTCGACGAGCAGTACTTC	CASSHSGIREVDEQYF
.	TRBV6-1	TRBJ1-5	TRBD1	TGTGCCAGCAGCGGGGACAGCGGGCCCAATCAGCCCCAGCATTTT	CASSGDSGPNQPQHF
.	TRBV30	TRBJ1-6	.	TGTGCCTGGACCGAGGGCCCCGGCAGGACTTATAATTCACCCCTCCACTTT	CAWTEGPGRTYNSPLHF
once	TRBV7-9	TRBJ2-3	TRBD2	TGTGCCAGCAGCTTGGGCGGGAGCGACCGGGATACGCAGTATTTT	CASSLGGSDRDTQYF
.	TRBV29-1	TRBJ2-7	.	TGCAGCGTTGATGCAGGGGCCTACGAGCAGTACTTC	CSVDAGAYEQYF
.	TRBV18	TRBJ2-7	TRBD1	TGTGCCAGCTCACCCGGGACAGGGACGGCCTACGAGCAGTACTTC	CASSPGTGTAYEQYF
.	TRBV9	TRBJ1-5	.	TGTGCCAGCAGCGCCGGAGGTGGCAATCAGCCCCAGCATTTT	CASSAGGGNQPQHF
.	TRBV7-2	TRBJ2-1	.	TGTGCCAGCAGCTCTCCCCCGGTTTACAATGAGCAGTTCTTC	CASSSPPVYNEQFF
.	TRBV11-3	TRBJ2-1	TRBD2	TGTGCCAGCAGCTTAGGGGCTAGCGGGTTCAATGAGCAGTTCTTC	CASSLGASGFNEQFF
.	TRBV14	TRBJ2-3	.	TGTGCCAGCAGCGGACACCTATTATTTGCAGATACGCAGTATTTT	CASSGHLLFADTQYF
once	TRBV6-5	TRBJ1-2	.	TGTGCCACCTCCCTACAGGGAGGGGAGAATGGCTACACCTTC	CATSLQGGENGYTF
.	TRBV5-1	TRBJ1-1	TRBD1	TGCGCCAGCAGCTTGGGACAGGGAGGAACTGAAGCTTTCTTT	CASSLGQGGTEAFF
once	TRBV15	TRBJ1-2	.	TGTGCCACCAGCAATGGGGGGTCTAACTATGGCTACACCTTC	CATSNGGSNYGYTF
once	TRBV11-3	TRBJ2-7	.	TGTGCCAGCAGCCCCGATAAACGGCGGGAAGGCTACGAGCAGTACTTC	CASSPDKRREGYEQYF
.	TRBV29-1	TRBJ2-5	TRBD1	TGCAGCGCTCCTAGGACAGGGGGAGAGACCCAGTACTTC	CSAPRTGGETQYF
few	TRBV10-3	TRBJ2-5	TRBD1	TGTGCCGTGGGACAGGGAAGAGGAGAGACCCAGTACTTC	CAVGQGRGETQYF
.	TRBV6-1	TRBJ1-5	TRBD1	TGTGCCAGCATTAGGACAGGCCGAGAACAGCCCCAGCATTTT	CASIRTGREQPQHF
.	TRBV7-9	TRBJ2-3	.	TGTGCCAGCAGCTTAGAGGTTCCTAGCGGCACAGATACGCAGTATTTT	CASSLEVPSGTDTQYF
once	TRBV15	TRBJ1-1	.	TGTGCCACCTCACTCGGTTCCACTGAAGCTTTCTTT	CATSLGSTEAFF
.	TRBV6-1	TRBJ2-7	.	TGTGCCAGCAGTGAAGCCGCTACCTACGAGCAGTACTTC	CASSEAATYEQYF
.	TRBV5-4	TRBJ1-1	.	TGTGCCAGCAGCTTGAAGGGAGGGGCTGAAGCTTTCTTT	CASSLKGGAEAFF
.	TRBV27	TRBJ2-3	.	TGTGCCAGCAGTTTATCATACGGGAGAGGAGATACGCAGTATTTT	CASSLSYGRGDTQYF
once	TRBV30	TRBJ2-7	.	TGTGCCTGGATCTCATCGACCGCGGACTCTTACTACGAGCAGTACTTC	CAWISSTADSYYEQYF
few	TRBV6-1	TRBJ2-3	TRBD1	TGTGCCAGCAGGGACAGGGGGGAAATAGATACGCAGTATTTT	CASRDRGEIDTQYF
once	TRBV27	TRBJ2-5	.	TGTGCCAGCAGTTTAGCGGAAACCCAGTACTTC	CASSLAETQYF
.	TRBV7-8	TRBJ2-2	.	TGTGCCAGCAGCCCAGGGGGACTGGGGAACACCGGGGAGCTGTTTTTT	CASSPGGLGNTGELFF